Below, one T cell receptor (beta chain) is given with its context. The sample is drawn from a study of blood T cell repertoires in COVID-19. Germline CDR1 is SGHDN and CDR2 is FVKESK. The CDR3 is made up of 16 amino acids. Trimming took 4 bases from V and 7 from J; bases not matched to a gene: 14. As originally analysed: It was from reference gene primer amplification that nucleated cell counts were estimated. Sequenced by immunoSEQ multiplex PCR; TCRdb stores in-frame clones only, minus some. That table furnishes V, J and clone size, whereas the DNA furnished D and trimming. Here the sample spans hundreds of thousands of clones, around nine tenths being singletons.

This clonotype originated in a young woman who had recovered from COVID-19. The sample consisted of peripheral blood. This chain joins TRBV14 and TRBJ1-2; 8 bases match TRBD1. The CDR3 nucleotides are TGTGCCAGCAGCCGTTCATTTAGGACAGGGTTGGTTGGCTACACCTTC. This encodes CASSRSFRTGLVGYTF.